Included here is one TCR beta chain sequence, with context. The antigen is not known. Researchers ran the PCR with 60 Vbeta and 13 Jbeta primers. TCRdb's table, derived via immunoSEQ multiplex PCR, lists solely in-frame clones and lacks some. This table holds roughly 60,000 clones, about 70% found once. The data were obtained in a study of cytomegalovirus exposure and HLA in healthy donors. General observations from the study: Reports credit the classifier with highly specific, highly sensitive diagnosis of cytomegalovirus status. Altogether, around 160 TCR beta chains were recorded as cytomegalovirus-associated.

Germline V gene sequence: CDR1 SNHLY, CDR2 FYNNEI. The J segment lost 4 bases and the V segment lost 4 bases, leaving 7 bases of the junction unmatched. This CDR3 is 15 amino acids long. The rearrangement joins TRBV2 to TRBJ2-1, with 7 bases fitting TRBD2. The TCR originated in a woman aged 60 to 75 in good health and CMV-seropositive. Sequences were obtained from PBMCs. The DNA of the CDR3 is TGTGCCAGCAGTGTGGGGACTACTTCTTACAATGAGCAGTTCTTC. This sequence encodes CASSVGTTSYNEQFF.